This T cell receptor beta chain was captured by sequencing in a study of T cell repertoires in cytomegalovirus infection. This clonotype has ten or more counts. The CDR3 contains 12 residues. V lost 8 bases and J lost 0, with 8 bases in between. CDR1 and CDR2 from the germline V gene are SNHLY and FYNNEI. TCRdb re-analysed the reads in MiXCR, keeping a single row per CDR3 protein. In the table there are about 140,000 distinct CDR3 sequences, under 8.5% of which are singletons. This receptor was identified in a human donor in good health (CMV status not recorded). Some clones in this sample may be carry-over from other donors' samples. The V gene is TRBV2, the J gene TRBJ2-7; no reliable D call. The specimen sequenced was PBMCs. CDR3 residues: CASRKSSYEQYF. Here the CDR3 DNA reads TGTGCCAGCCGAAAGAGCTCCTACGAGCAGTACTTC. Filled out from reference TRBV2 and TRBJ2-7, the complete variable domain reads EPEVTQTPSHQVTQMGQEVILRCVPISNHLYFYWYRQILGQKVEFLVSFYNNEISEKSEIFDDQFSVERPDGSNFTLKIRSTKLEDSAMYFCASRKSSYEQYFGPGTRLTVT.